The 20 T cell receptor beta chains in this list originate from one sample, sequenced in a study of blood T cell repertoires in COVID-19. This table comes from immunoSEQ multiplex PCR, and its TCRdb copy is limited to in-frame clones, with some not included. Counted here are a few hundred thousand clones, more than 75% occurring once; the ten biggest clones make up roughly 2%. The specimen sequenced was PBMCs or T cells enriched from blood (not recorded which). The origin of the receptors is a middle-aged man in a cohort exposed to, infected with or recovered from COVID-19 (not recorded which).

The rearrangement links TRBV7-9 to TRBJ1-5; no definite D call. CDR1 is SEHNR, CDR2 FQNEAQ, per germline (reference sequence). Trimming removed 5 bases from V and 4 bases from J, with 9 bases in between. This CDR3 is built from 13 residues. CDR3 nucleotides: TGTGCCAGCAGCCCAGACGGGAATCAGCCCCAGCATTTT. As protein: CASSPDGNQPQHF. The full variable domain, completed using reference TRBV7-9 and TRBJ1-5, is DTGVSQNPRHKITKRGQNVTFRCDPISEHNRLYWYRQTLGQGPEFLTYFQNEAQLEKSRLLSDRFSAERPKGSFSTLEIQRTEQGDSAMYLCASSPDGNQPQHFGDGTRLSIL.

The chain is built from TRBV4-1 and TRBJ1-5, with no clear D. The CDR3 sequence is 14 residues long. Per the germline V gene, CDR1 is MGHRA and CDR2 is YSYEKL. V dropped 0 bases and J dropped 4 bases, with 7 bases sitting between them. CDR3 nucleotide sequence: TGCGCCAGCAGCCAAGATCCGAGGAATCAGCCCCAGCATTTT. Amino acids: CASSQDPRNQPQHF.

J is TRBJ1-1 and V is TRBV2; 8 nucleotides agree with TRBD1. In germline, CDR1 is SNHLY, CDR2 FYNNEI. The trim removed 1 base at V and 1 base at J, leaving 5 bases unmatched. The CDR3 length is 16 residues. The chain's CDR3 is CASSEVVGTGNTEAFF. Here the CDR3 DNA reads TGTGCCAGCAGTGAAGTTGTCGGGACAGGGAACACTGAAGCTTTCTTT.

This clone was recorded once. The V gene is TRBV25-1, the J gene TRBJ2-7; TRBD1 might be the D (5 bases). V lost 3 bases to trimming and J lost 3 bases, with 12 bases between them. CDR3 size: 14 residues. Germline CDR1 MGHDK, CDR2 SYGVNS. CDR3 residues: CASSEGRDVYEQYF. CDR3 DNA: TGTGCCAGCAGTGAGGGCAGGGATGTCTACGAGCAGTACTTC.

The chain is built from TRBV7-9 and TRBJ2-5; D is ambiguous. The CDR3 has 12 amino acids. Germline V gene sequence: CDR1 SEHNR, CDR2 FQNEAQ (reference sequence). Trimming left V 5 bases short and J 4 bases short, with 8 bases between. CDR3 amino acids: CASSQSGETQYF. The CDR3 coding sequence is TGTGCCAGCAGCCAATCCGGAGAGACCCAGTACTTC.

The V and J genes are TRBV3-1 (or the pseudogene TRBV3-2) and TRBJ2-2, with D uncertain. Germline V gene data show CDR1 as LGHDT and CDR2 as YNNKEL (reference sequence). The CDR3 runs 12 residues. V dropped 8 bases and J dropped 6 bases, with 10 bases sitting between them. The CDR3 region is CASAQAAGELFF. The CDR3 nucleotides are TGTGCCAGCGCCCAAGCAGCCGGGGAGCTGTTTTTT.

The rearrangement uses TRBV21-1 and TRBJ1-5; the table gives TRBD1 as D, unverified against the DNA. TRBV21-1 is a recognized pseudogene. The CDR3 loop spans 19 amino acids. CDR3 loop: CASSSPPRQGMSSNQPQHF. CDR3 nucleotides: TGTGCCAGCAGCTCTCCTCCTCGACAGGGGATGTCCAGCAATCAGCCCCAGCATTTT.

About this clone: Other DNA sequences from this sample encode an identical CDR3 as well. The chain is built from TRBV7-2 and TRBJ1-2, with unresolved D. Looked up from germline, CDR1 is SGHTA and CDR2 is FQGNSA. The CDR3 is made up of 12 amino acids. The V end lost 5 bases, the J end lost 0 bases, and 4 bases lay between the germline ends. CDR3 nucleotides: TGTGCCAGCAGCCCCACTAACTATGGCTACACCTTC. Translated: CASSPTNYGYTF.

The rearrangement uses TRBV11-2 and TRBJ2-7, with 16 bases that match TRBD2. In germline, CDR1 is SGHAT, CDR2 FQNNGV. J was trimmed by 4 bases and V by 5 bases; bases with no gene match: 5. The CDR3 runs to 16 residues. The CDR3 reads CASSGGGLAGGYEQYF. DNA for the CDR3: TGTGCCAGCAGCGGAGGGGGACTAGCGGGAGGGTACGAGCAGTACTTC. Full variable domain (rest looked up from reference TRBV11-2 and TRBJ2-7): EAGVAQSPRYKIIEKRQSVAFWCNPISGHATLYWYQQILGQGPKLLIQFQNNGVVDDSQLPKDRFSAERLKGVDSTLKIQPAKLEDSAVYLCASSGGGLAGGYEQYFGPGTRLTVT.

This chain joins TRBV28 and TRBJ1-1; TRBD1 is a possible D gene (6 bases). Deletions cut 8 bases from V and 1 base from J, with 20 bases between. The germline gives CDR1 MDHEN, CDR2 SYDVKM. The CDR3 totals 16 residues. The CDR3 DNA reads TGTGCCAGCCTCACGGGGGGGCTTACAAAGAACACTGAAGCTTTCTTT. Translated, it gives CASLTGGLTKNTEAFF.

The table lists this clone with a few counts. The CDR3 spells CASSPQGTSGAYEQYF. The CDR3 DNA reads TGTGCCAGCTCACCTCAGGGGACTAGCGGGGCCTACGAGCAGTACTTC. V and J are TRBV18 and TRBJ2-7; 13 bases line up with TRBD2. This CDR3 region has 16 residues. Germline values: CDR1 KGHSH, CDR2 LQKENI. J lost 2 bases, V lost 3 bases, and 4 bases had no gene match.

V and J are TRBV27 and TRBJ2-7; a weak D match, TRBD2 (5 bases). Trimming removed 2 bases at V and 2 bases at J, with 10 bases between. There are 14 residues in the CDR3. Germline CDR1 MNHEY, CDR2 SMNVEV (reference sequence). The CDR3 is CASSLQAAPYEQYF. In DNA form, the CDR3 reads TGTGCCAGCAGTTTACAAGCGGCTCCCTACGAGCAGTACTTC.

The chain carries TRBV5-1 and TRBJ2-1; 15 nucleotides match TRBD2. Trimming removed 2 bases from V and 4 bases from J; junction bases left unmatched: 4. The V gene's germline CDR1 is SGHRS and CDR2 YFSETQ. The CDR3 runs 17 residues. Here the CDR3 DNA reads TGCGCCAGCAGCTTTTTGGGGACTAGCGGGAGGTACAATGAGCAGTTCTTC. Its protein is CASSFLGTSGRYNEQFF.

V and J are TRBV30 and TRBJ1-5, with D unclear. The CDR3 extends over 13 amino acids. V was clipped by 2 bases and J by 5 bases, with 10 bases between them. CDR1 GTSNPN and CDR2 SVGIG come from the germline V gene (reference sequence). Here the CDR3 DNA reads TGTGCCTGGAGTACTCGGGAGGATCAGCCCCAGCATTTT. Amino acids: CAWSTREDQPQHF.

The J gene is TRBJ1-2, the V gene TRBV4-1, with 7 bases identical to TRBD1. Germline loops: CDR1 MGHRA, CDR2 YSYEKL. The CDR3 has 20 amino acids. V was clipped by 1 base and J by 4 bases; unmatched bases: 21. The DNA of the CDR3 is TGCGCCAGCAGCCAAGTGTTTACGGGAACGACCGGGACAGTTGTCTATGGCTACACCTTC. It yields the protein CASSQVFTGTTGTVVYGYTF.

V is TRBV28 and J is TRBJ2-5; D gene unclear. Per germline, CDR1 MDHEN and CDR2 SYDVKM. The length of the CDR3 is 11 residues. V was trimmed by 5 bases and J by 7 bases, leaving 8 bases between them. The CDR3 DNA is TGTGCCAGCAGTACTACTACGACCCAGTACTTC. It encodes CASSTTTTQYF. Together with reference TRBV28 and TRBJ2-5, the CDR3 gives the full variable domain: DVKVTQSSRYLVKRTGEKVFLECVQDMDHENMFWYRQDPGLGLRLIYFSYDVKMKEKGDIPEGYSVSREKKERFSLILESASTNQTSMYLCASSTTTTQYFGPGTRLLVL.

In regard to this clone: A junction end diverges from the germline sequence, so it may reflect a read error. This sequence joins TRBV20-1 and TRBJ1-4; D perhaps matches TRBD1 (6 bases). Germline V lookup: CDR1 DFQATT, CDR2 SNEGSKA (reference sequence). The CDR3 has 13 residues. The CDR3 DNA follows: TGCAGTGCTAATGACAGGTCTAAGGAAAAACTGTTTTTT. Translated: CSANDRSKEKLFF.

The chain employs TRBV7-9 and TRBJ1-1; 7 positions agree with TRBD1. The CDR3 has 15 residues. CDR1 SEHNR and CDR2 FQNEAQ come from the germline V gene (reference sequence). Unmatched junction bases numbered 6, after V lost 4 bases and J lost 1 base. CDR3 sequence: CASSSSTGTNTEAFF. DNA for the CDR3: TGTGCCAGCAGCTCGTCGACAGGGACGAACACTGAAGCTTTCTTT.

The chain combines TRBV5-3 with TRBJ2-5; no firm D call. TRBV5-3 is recorded as an ORF, its role being uncertain. V was shortened by 1 base and J by 1 base, with 11 bases between the two germline ends. This CDR3 comprises 15 residues. The CDR3 loop reads CARSLTVTRQETQYF. The DNA for the CDR3 is TGTGCCAGAAGCTTGACAGTTACACGCCAAGAGACCCAGTACTTC.

In its sample, this clone was seen once. The rearrangement links TRBV4-1 to TRBJ2-1, with a possible D match to TRBD2 (6 bases). This CDR3 is built from 18 residues. CDR1 is MGHRA, CDR2 YSYEKL, per germline. Trimming cost V 3 bases and J 6 bases, with 24 bases left between them. This CDR3 is CASSHLLLRETRVNEQFF. As DNA, the CDR3 is TGCGCCAGCAGCCATTTACTCCTTCGGGAGACCCGGGTCAATGAGCAGTTCTTC.